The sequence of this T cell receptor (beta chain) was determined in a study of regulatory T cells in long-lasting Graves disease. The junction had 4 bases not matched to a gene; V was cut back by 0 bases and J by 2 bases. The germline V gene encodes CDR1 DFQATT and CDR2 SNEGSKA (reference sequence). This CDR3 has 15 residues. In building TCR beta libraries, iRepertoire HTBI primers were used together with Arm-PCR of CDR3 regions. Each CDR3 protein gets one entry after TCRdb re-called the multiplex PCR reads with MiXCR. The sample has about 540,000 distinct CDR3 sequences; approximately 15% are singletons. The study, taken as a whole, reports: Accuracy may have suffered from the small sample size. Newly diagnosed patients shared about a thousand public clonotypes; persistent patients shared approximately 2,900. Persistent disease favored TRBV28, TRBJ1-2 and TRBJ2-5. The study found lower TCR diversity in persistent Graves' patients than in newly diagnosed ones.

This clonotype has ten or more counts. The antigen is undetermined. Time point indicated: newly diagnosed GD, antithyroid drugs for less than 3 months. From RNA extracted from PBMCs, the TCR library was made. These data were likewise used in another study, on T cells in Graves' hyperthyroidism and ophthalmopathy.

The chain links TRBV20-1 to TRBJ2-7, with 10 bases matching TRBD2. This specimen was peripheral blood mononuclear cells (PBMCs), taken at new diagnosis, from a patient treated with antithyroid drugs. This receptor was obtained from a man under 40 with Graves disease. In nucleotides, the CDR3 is TGCAGTGCTAGAGATACCCTAGCGGGAGCCTACGAGCAGTACTTC. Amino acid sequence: CSARDTLAGAYEQYF.